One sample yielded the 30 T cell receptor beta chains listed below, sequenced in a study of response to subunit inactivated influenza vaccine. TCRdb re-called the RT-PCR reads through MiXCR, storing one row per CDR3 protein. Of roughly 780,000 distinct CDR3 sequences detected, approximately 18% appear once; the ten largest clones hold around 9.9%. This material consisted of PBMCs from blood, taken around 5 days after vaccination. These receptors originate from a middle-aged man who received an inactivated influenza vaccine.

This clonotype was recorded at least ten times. The CDR3, as DNA: TGTGCCAGCAGCGCAGGGGGCAATGAGCAGTTCTTC. This gives the protein CASSAGGNEQFF. This chain joins TRBV5-6 and TRBJ2-1; 7 nucleotides line up with TRBD1. Trimming took 4 bases from V and 6 from J; bases not matched to a gene: 1. This CDR3 is built from 12 residues. Germline CDR1 reads SGHDT; CDR2 reads YYEEEE.

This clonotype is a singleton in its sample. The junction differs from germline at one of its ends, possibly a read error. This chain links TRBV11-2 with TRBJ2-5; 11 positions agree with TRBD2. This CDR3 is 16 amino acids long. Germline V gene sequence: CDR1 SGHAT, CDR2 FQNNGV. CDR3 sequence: CASSLGRLSGGETQYF. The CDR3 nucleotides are TGTGCCAGCAGCTTAGGACGCCTTAGCGGGGGGGAGACTCAGTACTTC.

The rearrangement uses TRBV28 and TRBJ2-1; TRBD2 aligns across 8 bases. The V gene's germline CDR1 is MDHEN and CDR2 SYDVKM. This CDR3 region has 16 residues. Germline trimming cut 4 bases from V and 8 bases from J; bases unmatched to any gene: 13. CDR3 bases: TGTGCCAGCAGTTCCCCAAGGACTAGCCGGACCCATGAGCAGTTCTTC. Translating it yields CASSSPRTSRTHEQFF.

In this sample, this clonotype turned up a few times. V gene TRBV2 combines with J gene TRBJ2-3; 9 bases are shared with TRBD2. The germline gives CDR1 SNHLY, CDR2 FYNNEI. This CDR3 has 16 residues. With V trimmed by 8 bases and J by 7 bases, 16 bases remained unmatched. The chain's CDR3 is CASLSFSGGPRNTQYF. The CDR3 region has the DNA TGTGCCAGCCTGTCCTTTAGCGGGGGCCCCCGCAATACGCAGTATTTT.

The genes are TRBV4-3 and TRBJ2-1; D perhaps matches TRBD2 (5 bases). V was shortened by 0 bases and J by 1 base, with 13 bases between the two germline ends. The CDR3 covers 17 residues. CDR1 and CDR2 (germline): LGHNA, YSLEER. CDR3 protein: CASSQEGIRTSYNEQFF. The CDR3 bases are TGCGCCAGCAGCCAAGAAGGGATTCGGACTTCCTACAATGAGCAGTTCTTC.

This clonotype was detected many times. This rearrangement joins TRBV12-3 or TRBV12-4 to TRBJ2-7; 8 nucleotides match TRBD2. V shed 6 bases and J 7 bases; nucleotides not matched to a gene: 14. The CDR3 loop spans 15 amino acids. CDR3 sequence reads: CASSYLGTRADEQYF. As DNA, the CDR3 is TGTGCCAGCAGCTACTTGGGGACTAGAGCAGATGAGCAGTACTTC.

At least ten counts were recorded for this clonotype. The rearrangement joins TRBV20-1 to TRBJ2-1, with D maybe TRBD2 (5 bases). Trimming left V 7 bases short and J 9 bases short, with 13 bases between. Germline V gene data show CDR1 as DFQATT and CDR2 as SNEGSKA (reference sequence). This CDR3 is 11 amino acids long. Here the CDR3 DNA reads TGCAGTGTCGGGAATTCAGCTGAGCAGTTCTTC. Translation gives CSVGNSAEQFF.

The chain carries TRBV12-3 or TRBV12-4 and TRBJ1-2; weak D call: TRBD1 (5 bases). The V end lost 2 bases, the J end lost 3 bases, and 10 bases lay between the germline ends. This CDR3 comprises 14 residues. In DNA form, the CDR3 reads TGTGCCAGCAGTTTAATCGACAGCGACTATGGCTACACCTTC. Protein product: CASSLIDSDYGYTF.

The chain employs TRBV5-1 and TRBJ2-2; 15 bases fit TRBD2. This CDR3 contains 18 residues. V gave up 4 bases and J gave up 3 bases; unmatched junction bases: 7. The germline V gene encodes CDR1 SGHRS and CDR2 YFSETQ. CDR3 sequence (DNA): TGCGCCAGCAGCCCCGGACTAGCGGGGGGGCTATACACCGGGGAGCTGTTTTTT. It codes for CASSPGLAGGLYTGELFF.

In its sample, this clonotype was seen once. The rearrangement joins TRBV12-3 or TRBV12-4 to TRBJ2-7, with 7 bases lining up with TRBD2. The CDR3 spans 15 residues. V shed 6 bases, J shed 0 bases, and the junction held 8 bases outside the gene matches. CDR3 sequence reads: CASRRGTTSSYEQYF. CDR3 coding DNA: TGTGCCAGCAGACGTGGGACTACGAGCTCCTACGAGCAGTACTTC.

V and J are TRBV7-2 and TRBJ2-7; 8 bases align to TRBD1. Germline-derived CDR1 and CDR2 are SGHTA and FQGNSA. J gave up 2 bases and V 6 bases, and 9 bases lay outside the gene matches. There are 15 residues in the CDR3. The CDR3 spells CASRFRQGTTYEQYF. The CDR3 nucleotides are TGTGCCAGCAGATTTCGACAGGGGACAACCTACGAGCAGTACTTC. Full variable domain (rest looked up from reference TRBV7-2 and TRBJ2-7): GAGVSQSPSNKVTEKGKDVELRCDPISGHTALYWYRQSLGQGLEFLIYFQGNSAPDKSGLPSDRFSAERTGGSVSTLTIQRTQQEDSAVYLCASRFRQGTTYEQYFGPGTRLTVT.

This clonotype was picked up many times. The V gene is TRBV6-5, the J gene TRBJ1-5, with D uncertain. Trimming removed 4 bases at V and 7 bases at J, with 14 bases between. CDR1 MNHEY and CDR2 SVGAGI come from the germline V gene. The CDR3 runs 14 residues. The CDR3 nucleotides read TGTGCCAGCAGTTCCGAGGGTGGAAGACAGCCCCAGCATTTT. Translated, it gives CASSSEGGRQPQHF.

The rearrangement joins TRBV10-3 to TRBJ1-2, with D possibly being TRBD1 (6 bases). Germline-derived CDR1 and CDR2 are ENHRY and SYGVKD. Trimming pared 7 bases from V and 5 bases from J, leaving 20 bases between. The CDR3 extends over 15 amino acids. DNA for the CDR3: TGTGCCATCACTTTGGAAGGGGGGGCCTCGTATGGCTACACCTTC. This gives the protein CAITLEGGASYGYTF.

The CDR3 reads CASSSLRQGIDTQYF. The CDR3 bases are TGTGCCAGCAGTTCCCTTCGACAGGGGATAGATACGCAGTATTTT. The chain employs TRBV12-3 or TRBV12-4 and TRBJ2-3, with 8 bases that match TRBD1. Trimming removed 4 bases from V and 5 bases from J; junction bases left unmatched: 8. This CDR3 is 15 amino acids long.

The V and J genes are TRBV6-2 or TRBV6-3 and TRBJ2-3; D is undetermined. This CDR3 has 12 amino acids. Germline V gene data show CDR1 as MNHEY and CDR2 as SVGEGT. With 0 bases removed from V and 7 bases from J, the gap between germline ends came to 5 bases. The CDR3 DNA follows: TGTGCCAGCAGTTACTCGGAGAATACGCAGTATTTT. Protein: CASSYSENTQYF.

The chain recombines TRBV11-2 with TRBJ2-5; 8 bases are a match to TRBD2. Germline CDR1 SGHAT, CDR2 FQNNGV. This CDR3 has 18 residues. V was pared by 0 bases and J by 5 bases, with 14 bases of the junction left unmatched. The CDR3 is CASSLDSAWAGGEETQYF. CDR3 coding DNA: TGTGCCAGCAGCTTAGATTCCGCGTGGGCGGGAGGTGAGGAGACCCAGTACTTC.

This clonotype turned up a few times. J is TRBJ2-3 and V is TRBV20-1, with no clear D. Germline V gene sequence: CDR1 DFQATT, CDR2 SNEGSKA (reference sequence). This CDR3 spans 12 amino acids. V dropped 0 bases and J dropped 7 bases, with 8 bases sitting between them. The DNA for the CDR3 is TGCAGTGCTAGAGATCTTGATAATACGCAGTATTTT. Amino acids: CSARDLDNTQYF.

DNA for the CDR3: TGTGCCAGCAGTTTAGCGACGACGGGAGGACAAGAGACCCAGTACTTC. Protein product: CASSLATTGGQETQYF. V usage is TRBV12-3 or TRBV12-4 and J usage is TRBJ2-5; 7 bases fit TRBD2. The CDR3 loop spans 16 amino acids. V lost 0 bases to trimming and J lost 2 bases; unmatched junction nucleotides: 6.

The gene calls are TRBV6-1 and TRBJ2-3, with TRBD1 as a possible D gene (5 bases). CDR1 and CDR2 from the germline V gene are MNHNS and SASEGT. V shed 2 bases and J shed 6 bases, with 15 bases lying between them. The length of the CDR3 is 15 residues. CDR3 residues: CASSEYETAGDTQYF. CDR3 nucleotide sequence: TGTGCCAGCAGTGAATACGAGACCGCAGGGGATACGCAGTATTTT.

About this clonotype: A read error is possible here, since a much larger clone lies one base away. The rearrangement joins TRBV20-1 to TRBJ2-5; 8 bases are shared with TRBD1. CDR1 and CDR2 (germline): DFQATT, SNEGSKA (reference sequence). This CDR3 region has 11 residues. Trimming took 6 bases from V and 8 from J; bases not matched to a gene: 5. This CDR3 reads CSATTGDTQYF. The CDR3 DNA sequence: TGCAGTGCCACGACAGGGGACACCCAGTACTTC.

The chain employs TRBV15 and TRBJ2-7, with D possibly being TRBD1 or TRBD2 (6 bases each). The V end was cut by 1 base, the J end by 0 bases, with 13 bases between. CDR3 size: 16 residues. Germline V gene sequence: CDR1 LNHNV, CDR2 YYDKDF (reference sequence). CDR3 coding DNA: TGTGCCACCAGCAGAGCCCTAGGGGGACTCTCCTACGAGCAGTACTTC. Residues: CATSRALGGLSYEQYF.

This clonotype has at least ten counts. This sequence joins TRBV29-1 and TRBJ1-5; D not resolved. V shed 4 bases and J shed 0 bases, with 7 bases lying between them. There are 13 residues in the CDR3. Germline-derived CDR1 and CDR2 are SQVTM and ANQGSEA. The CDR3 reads CSVAENSNQPQHF. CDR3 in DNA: TGCAGCGTTGCCGAGAATAGCAATCAGCCCCAGCATTTT.

CDR3 DNA: TGTGCCAGCAGTCCGGACCGGGTCGGGGAGCTGTTTTTT. Encoded protein: CASSPDRVGELFF. The chain employs TRBV6-2 or TRBV6-3 and TRBJ2-2, with D hard to call. The V and J ends lost 5 bases and 7 bases respectively, with 11 bases between them. Per germline, CDR1 MNHEY and CDR2 SVGEGT. This CDR3 comprises 13 residues.

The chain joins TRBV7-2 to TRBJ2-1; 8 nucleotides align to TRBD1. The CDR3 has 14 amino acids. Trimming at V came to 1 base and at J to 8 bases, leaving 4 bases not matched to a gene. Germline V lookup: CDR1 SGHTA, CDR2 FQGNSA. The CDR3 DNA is TGTGCCAGCAGCTTAGGACAGGGGCGGGATGAGCAGTTCTTC. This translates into CASSLGQGRDEQFF.

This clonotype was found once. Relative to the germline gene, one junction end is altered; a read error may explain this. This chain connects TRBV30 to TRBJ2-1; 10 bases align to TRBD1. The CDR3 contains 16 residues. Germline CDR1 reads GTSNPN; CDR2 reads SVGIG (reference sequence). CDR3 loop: CTWSVYSGTGVNEQFF. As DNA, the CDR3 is TGTACCTGGAGTGTCTACTCCGGGACAGGGGTGAATGAGCAGTTCTTC. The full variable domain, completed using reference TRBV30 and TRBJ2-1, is SQTIHQWPATLVQPVGSPLSLECTVEGTSNPNLYWYRQAAGRGLQLLFYSVGIGQISSEVPQNLSASRPQDRQFILSSKKLLLSDSGFYLCTWSVYSGTGVNEQFFGPGTRLTVL.

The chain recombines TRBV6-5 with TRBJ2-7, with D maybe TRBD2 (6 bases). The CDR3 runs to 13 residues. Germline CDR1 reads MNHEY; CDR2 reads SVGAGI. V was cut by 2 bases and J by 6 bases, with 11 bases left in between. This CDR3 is CASSYQAGIEQYF. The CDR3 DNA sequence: TGTGCCAGCAGTTACCAGGCGGGGATCGAGCAGTACTTC.

CDR3 residues: CASKPRSSTDTQYF. The CDR3 region has the DNA TGTGCCAGCAAACCCAGGTCTAGCACAGATACGCAGTATTTT. V and J are TRBV27 and TRBJ2-3, with D uncertain. Trimming cost V 7 bases and J 0 bases, with 11 bases left between them. CDR3 length: 14 amino acids. Per germline, CDR1 MNHEY and CDR2 SMNVEV (reference sequence).

In DNA form, the CDR3 reads TGCAGTGCTGCTGGGACAGGCTTGGAGACCCAGTACTTC. This translates into CSAAGTGLETQYF. The chain employs TRBV20-1 and TRBJ2-5, with 8 nucleotides matching TRBD1. The germline V gene has CDR1 DFQATT and CDR2 SNEGSKA (reference sequence). V gave up 5 bases and J gave up 5 bases; unmatched junction bases: 7. The CDR3 contains 13 residues.

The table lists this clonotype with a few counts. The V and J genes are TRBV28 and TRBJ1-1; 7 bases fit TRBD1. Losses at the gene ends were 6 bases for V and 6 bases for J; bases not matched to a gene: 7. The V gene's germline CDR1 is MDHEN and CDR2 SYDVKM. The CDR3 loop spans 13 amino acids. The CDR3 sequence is CASSFTGAPEAFF. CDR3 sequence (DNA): TGTGCCAGCAGCTTTACAGGGGCCCCTGAAGCTTTCTTT.

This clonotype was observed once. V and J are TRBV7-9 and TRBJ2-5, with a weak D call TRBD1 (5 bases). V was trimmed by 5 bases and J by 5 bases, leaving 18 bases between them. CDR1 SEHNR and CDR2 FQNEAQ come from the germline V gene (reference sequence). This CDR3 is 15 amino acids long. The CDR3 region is CASSLGMDIRETQYF. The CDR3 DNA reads TGTGCCAGCAGCCTGGGGATGGACATCAGGGAGACCCAGTACTTC.